The T cell receptor (beta chain) described here comes from a study of OX40 agonist ivuxolimab in advanced cancers. This CDR3 is 14 amino acids long. The germline CDR1 and CDR2 sequences are SEHNR and FQNEAQ (reference sequence). The germline V and J ends were trimmed by 1 base and 4 bases, with 10 bases remaining between them. TCRdb keeps only in-frame clones here, not all; method: immunoSEQ multiplex PCR. The sample holds 70,000 or so clones, around 88% seen once. This chain links TRBV7-9 with TRBJ1-2, with D uncertain. The sequencing used CD4+ or CD8+ T cells sorted from blood, collected in a trial of the OX40 agonist ivuxolimab. The clonotype was recovered from an adult with an advanced solid tumor such as melanoma, head and neck, liver or kidney cancer. The CDR3 is CASSLVDGIYGYTF. The CDR3 DNA reads as TGTGCCAGCAGCTTAGTAGACGGTATCTATGGCTACACCTTC.